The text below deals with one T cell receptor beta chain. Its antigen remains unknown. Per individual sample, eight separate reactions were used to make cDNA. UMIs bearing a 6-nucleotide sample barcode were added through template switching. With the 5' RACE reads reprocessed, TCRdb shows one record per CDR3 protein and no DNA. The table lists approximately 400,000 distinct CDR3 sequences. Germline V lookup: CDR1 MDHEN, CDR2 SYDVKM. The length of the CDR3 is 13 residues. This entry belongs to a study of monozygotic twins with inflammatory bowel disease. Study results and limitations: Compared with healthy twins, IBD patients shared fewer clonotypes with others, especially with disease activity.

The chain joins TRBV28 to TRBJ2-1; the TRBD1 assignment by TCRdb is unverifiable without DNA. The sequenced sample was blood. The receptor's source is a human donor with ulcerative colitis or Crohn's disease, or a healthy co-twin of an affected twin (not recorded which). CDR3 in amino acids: CASKQGQNNEQFF.